This entry lists 32 T cell receptor beta chains sequenced from one sample in a study of low-dose radiotherapy and immunotherapy resistance in tumors. TRAV and TRBV primers primed cDNA for both TCRalpha and TCRbeta. With a constant-region primer and a V-primer adapter, TCRs were subjected to roughly 18 PCR cycles of amplification. TCRdb processed the reads anew with MiXCR; each CDR3 protein has one entry. This sample has about 91,000 distinct CDR3 sequences, with 20% to 25% found just once. Indicated time point: after trial treatment. Noted treatment: LDRT plus nivolumab, ipilimumab, low-dose cyclophosphamide and aspirin (RACIN trial). The specimen comprised PBMCs, sampled after low-dose radiotherapy plus immunotherapy. These receptors came from a female donor with ovarian cancer.

This clonotype was seen ten or more times. The rearrangement links TRBV18 to TRBJ1-5; no clear D. The V end lost 2 bases, the J end lost 1 base, and 6 bases lay between the germline ends. CDR1 and CDR2 from the germline V gene are KGHSH and LQKENI. This CDR3 is 14 amino acids long. The CDR3 DNA sequence: TGTGCCAGCTCACCAAGCAGGAGCAATCAGCCCCAGCATTTT. This encodes CASSPSRSNQPQHF. The full variable domain, in which reference TRBV18 and TRBJ1-5 provide the parts outside the CDR3, is NAGVMQNPRHLVRRRGQEARLRCSPMKGHSHVYWYRQLPEEGLKFMVYLQKENIIDESGMPKERFSAEFPKEGPSILRIQQVVRGDSAAYFCASSPSRSNQPQHFGDGTRLSIL.

This clonotype was observed at least ten times. The CDR3 nucleotides are TGTGCCAGCAGCCCCGTGGGGGATCTGGCTGAAGCTTTCTTT. As protein: CASSPVGDLAEAFF. J is TRBJ1-1 and V is TRBV12-3 or TRBV12-4, with D possibly TRBD1 on 5 matching bases. V gave up 6 bases and J gave up 6 bases, with 17 bases separating them. The CDR3 sequence is 14 residues long.

The sample holds many counts of this clonotype. V and J are TRBV5-1 and TRBJ2-5; D ambiguous. The germline V gene encodes CDR1 SGHRS and CDR2 YFSETQ. This CDR3 comprises 15 residues. Trimming cost V 0 bases and J 10 bases, with 19 bases left between them. CDR3 protein: CASSLETGPLFGQYF. The DNA of the CDR3 is TGCGCCAGCAGCTTGGAGACCGGGCCCCTGTTCGGCCAGTACTTC.

This clonotype was picked up a small number of times. The genes are TRBV30 and TRBJ2-7, with 15 bases matching TRBD2. V was clipped by 1 base and J by 5 bases; unmatched bases: 6. The CDR3 runs to 16 residues. CDR1 is GTSNPN and CDR2 is SVGIG in the germline V gene (reference sequence). The CDR3 DNA reads TGTGCCTGGAGTGCCCGCCGGACTAGCGGGGGGGACGAGCAGTACTTC. Translated, it gives CAWSARRTSGGDEQYF.

This clonotype was detected a few times. The CDR3 region is CASSLWGLAGSQETQYF. DNA for the CDR3: TGTGCCAGCAGCCTATGGGGACTAGCGGGGTCCCAAGAGACCCAGTACTTC. The rearrangement uses TRBV3-1 and TRBJ2-5; 13 bases line up with TRBD2. The CDR3 loop spans 17 amino acids. From germline, CDR1 is LGHDT and CDR2 YNNKEL (reference sequence). The V and J ends lost 4 bases and 1 base, in that order; junction bases with no gene match: 6.

This clonotype was seen many times. The V and J genes are TRBV2 and TRBJ1-4; weak D call: TRBD1 (5 bases). The CDR3 totals 13 residues. The V gene lost 7 bases and the J gene lost 7 bases, with 13 bases spanning the gap. CDR1 is SNHLY, CDR2 FYNNEI, per germline. This chain's CDR3 is CASTSGRFEKLFF. The DNA for the CDR3 is TGTGCCAGCACCTCAGGGAGGTTTGAAAAACTGTTTTTT.

This clonotype turned up a few times. V gene TRBV5-1 combines with J gene TRBJ2-1; D is uncertain. The CDR3 is 12 amino acids. V lost 1 base and J 12 bases, leaving 11 bases between the germline ends. CDR1 SGHRS and CDR2 YFSETQ come from the germline V gene. This CDR3 is CASSLKGETQFF. CDR3 DNA: TGCGCCAGCAGCTTGAAGGGTGAGACGCAGTTCTTC.

Notes on this clonotype: A much larger clone differs from this one at a single base, so this may be a read error. This chain uses TRBV30 with TRBJ2-2; D might be TRBD2 (5 bases). Looked up from germline, CDR1 is GTSNPN and CDR2 is SVGIG (reference sequence). The CDR3 extends over 12 amino acids. The CDR3 DNA sequence: TGTACCTGGAGAGGGTGGGCCGGGGAGCTGTTTTTT. The encoded protein is CTWRGWAGELFF.

The table lists this clonotype with a few counts. The chain combines TRBV30 with TRBJ2-2, with D tentatively TRBD2 (7 bases). Trimming removed 5 bases from V and 5 bases from J, with 18 bases in between. From germline, CDR1 is GTSNPN and CDR2 SVGIG (reference sequence). This CDR3 has 15 amino acids. The CDR3 DNA follows: TGTGCCTGGGTCCGGGGGGCGGATGGGACCGGGGAGCTGTTTTTT. Translation gives CAWVRGADGTGELFF.

This clonotype was picked up many times. V and J are TRBV5-1 and TRBJ2-5, with TRBD2 matching 12 bases. CDR3 length: 15 residues. Germline V gene lookup returns CDR1 SGHRS and CDR2 YFSETQ. With V trimmed by 2 bases and J by 5 bases, 4 bases remained unmatched. Here the CDR3 DNA reads TGCGCCAGCAGCTTTCGACTAGCGGGAGTTGAGACCCAGTACTTC. Amino acid sequence: CASSFRLAGVETQYF.

The chain carries TRBV30 and TRBJ1-6; D uncertain. CDR3 length: 14 residues. In germline, CDR1 is GTSNPN, CDR2 SVGIG (reference sequence). Trimming removed 8 bases at V and 5 bases at J, with 16 bases between. CDR3: CASKSKGDNSPLHF. CDR3 sequence (DNA): TGTGCCAGCAAGTCTAAGGGAGATAATTCACCCCTCCACTTT.

For this clonotype: Just one base apart from a much larger clone, this may be a read error. The chain joins TRBV4-3 to TRBJ1-1, with D perhaps TRBD1 (5 bases). Germline CDR1 and CDR2: LGHNA and YSLEER. The CDR3 contains 17 residues. In DNA form, the CDR3 reads TGCGCCAGCAGACAAGACGGGGGATACTCGATGAACACTGAAGCTTTCTTT. Residues: CASRQDGGYSMNTEAFF.

This clonotype came up many times. V gene TRBV7-3 combines with J gene TRBJ2-1; D is perhaps TRBD1 or TRBD2 (5 bases each). The CDR3 extends over 15 amino acids. The germline V gene encodes CDR1 SGHTA and CDR2 FQGTGA. V was trimmed by 1 base and J by 6 bases, leaving 13 bases between them. The CDR3 is CASSLNPLGTNEQFF. The CDR3 DNA reads as TGTGCCAGCAGCTTAAATCCCCTCGGGACCAATGAGCAGTTCTTC.

Ten or more counts support this clonotype. This chain connects TRBV6-2 or TRBV6-3 to TRBJ2-7; 7 positions agree with TRBD1. Germline V lookup: CDR1 MNHEY, CDR2 SVGEGT. V shed 2 bases and J 7 bases; nucleotides not matched to a gene: 5. The CDR3 loop spans 13 amino acids. The CDR3 loop is CASSYPGQLEQYF. CDR3 DNA: TGTGCCAGCAGTTACCCGGGACAGCTAGAGCAGTACTTC.

This clonotype has at least ten counts. The chain employs TRBV5-1 and TRBJ2-5; D remains ambiguous. This CDR3 region has 14 residues. CDR1 and CDR2 from the germline V gene are SGHRS and YFSETQ. Trimming removed 0 bases at V and 2 bases at J, with 8 bases between. The CDR3: CASSLAGTQETQYF. The CDR3 DNA reads as TGCGCCAGCAGCTTGGCAGGAACTCAAGAGACCCAGTACTTC.

This clonotype has ten or more counts. V usage is TRBV2 and J usage is TRBJ2-2; weak D call: TRBD1 (8 bases). CDR1 is SNHLY, CDR2 FYNNEI, per germline. V lost 6 bases to trimming and J lost 4 bases, with 18 bases between them. The CDR3 extends over 16 amino acids. CDR3 DNA sequence: TGTGCCAGCAGCCAAACAGGGGGGGCGATCACCGGGGAGCTGTTTTTT. Its protein product is CASSQTGGAITGELFF.

The chain uses TRBV28 and TRBJ2-5, with unresolved D. Per germline, CDR1 MDHEN and CDR2 SYDVKM. Trimming left V 8 bases short and J 5 bases short, with 9 bases between. This CDR3 contains 11 residues. The CDR3 sequence is CASLALETQYF. CDR3 sequence (DNA): TGTGCCAGCTTGGCCCTCGAGACCCAGTACTTC.

V usage is TRBV5-1 and J usage is TRBJ2-7; 8 bases fit TRBD1. The CDR3 contains 15 residues. CDR1 is SGHRS, CDR2 YFSETQ, per germline. J gave up 0 bases and V 4 bases, and 6 bases lay outside the gene matches. The CDR3 protein is CASSRDRQSSYEQYF. The CDR3 nucleotides read TGCGCCAGCAGCCGGGACAGGCAGAGCTCCTACGAGCAGTACTTC.

This clonotype occurred many times. The chain is built from TRBV2 and TRBJ2-1; 14 bases are shared with TRBD2. The junction had 5 bases not matched to a gene; V was cut back by 3 bases and J by 10 bases. The CDR3 spans 15 residues. CDR1 and CDR2 from the germline V gene are SNHLY and FYNNEI. The CDR3 reads CASSEMGLAGEEQFF. CDR3 nucleotides: TGTGCCAGCAGTGAGATGGGACTAGCGGGAGAGGAGCAGTTCTTC. Complete variable domain (other parts from reference TRBV2 and TRBJ2-1): EPEVTQTPSHQVTQMGQEVILRCVPISNHLYFYWYRQILGQKVEFLVSFYNNEISEKSEIFDDQFSVERPDGSNFTLKIRSTKLEDSAMYFCASSEMGLAGEEQFFGPGTRLTVL.

This clonotype was detected many times. The V and J genes are TRBV29-1 and TRBJ2-2; tentatively, D is TRBD1 or TRBD2 (5 bases each). This CDR3 is 14 amino acids long. Trimming took off 1 base at V and 7 bases at J, with 13 bases between the two ends. CDR1 and CDR2 (germline): SQVTM, ANQGSEA. The CDR3 DNA reads as TGCAGCGTTGAAGGGATCAGGGCGGGCGGGGAGCTGTTTTTT. Translated: CSVEGIRAGGELFF.

This clonotype was recorded many times. The DNA for the CDR3 is TGCAGCGTTGGGGGGAGCTCCTACGAGCAGTACTTC. The encoded protein is CSVGGSSYEQYF. This chain connects TRBV29-1 to TRBJ2-7, with D possibly being TRBD1 or TRBD2 (5 bases each). Looked up from germline, CDR1 is SQVTM and CDR2 is ANQGSEA. The CDR3 sequence is 12 residues long. Trimming removed 4 bases from V and 0 bases from J, with 7 bases in between.

This clonotype was seen many times. The chain joins TRBV5-1 to TRBJ2-5; 10 bases map to TRBD1. The CDR3 is 15 amino acids. The V and J ends lost 1 base and 5 bases, in that order; junction bases with no gene match: 5. Germline loops: CDR1 SGHRS, CDR2 YFSETQ. In DNA form, the CDR3 reads TGCGCCAGCAGCTTGTTGGACAGGGGGACGGAGACCCAGTACTTC. It translates to CASSLLDRGTETQYF.

The chain employs TRBV4-3 and TRBJ2-1, with unresolved D. This CDR3 has 14 residues. V was shortened by 3 bases and J by 4 bases, with 10 bases between the two germline ends. Germline V lookup: CDR1 LGHNA, CDR2 YSLEER. In DNA, the CDR3 is TGCGCCAGCAGCCAGGACCTGATTTACAATGAGCAGTTCTTC. Protein product: CASSQDLIYNEQFF.

This clonotype was detected many times. The chain links TRBV7-9 to TRBJ2-3; D unresolved. The CDR3 totals 14 residues. Germline values: CDR1 SEHNR, CDR2 FQNEAQ (reference sequence). V lost 5 bases and J 2 bases, leaving 11 bases between the germline ends. The CDR3 DNA reads as TGTGCCAGCAGCCCGGAGACCTACACAGATACGCAGTATTTT. The encoded protein is CASSPETYTDTQYF.

The rearrangement links TRBV2 to TRBJ2-1; D is undetermined. The germline V gene has CDR1 SNHLY and CDR2 FYNNEI. The CDR3 extends over 15 amino acids. V lost 4 bases and J lost 0, with 10 bases in between. CDR3 in amino acids: CASSGLSSSYNEQFF. The CDR3 DNA reads TGTGCCAGCAGTGGTTTGTCGAGCTCCTACAATGAGCAGTTCTTC.

This clonotype was seen repeatedly, ten times or more. The J gene is TRBJ1-4, the V gene TRBV7-2; unclear D gene. The germline gives CDR1 SGHTA, CDR2 FQGNSA. V lost 5 bases and J 0 bases, leaving 10 bases between the germline ends. The CDR3 is 15 residues long. CDR3: CASSVDIATNEKLFF. The DNA of the CDR3 is TGTGCCAGCAGCGTTGACATAGCAACTAATGAAAAACTGTTTTTT.

This clonotype showed up many times. The V gene is TRBV29-1, the J gene TRBJ2-1, with 10 bases matching TRBD2. After removal of 6 bases from V and 3 bases from J, the junction contained 5 bases not matched to a gene. The germline gives CDR1 SQVTM, CDR2 ANQGSEA. This CDR3 contains 14 residues. The CDR3 spells CSVPGLASYNEQFF. In DNA form, the CDR3 reads TGCAGCGTCCCGGGACTAGCGAGCTACAATGAGCAGTTCTTC.

The chain uses TRBV11-2 and TRBJ2-3, with 11 nucleotides matching TRBD2. V lost 3 bases, J lost 5 bases, and 10 bases stayed unmatched. The V gene's germline CDR1 is SGHAT and CDR2 FQNNGV. The CDR3 is 17 amino acids. The CDR3 here is CASSFGLAGGPGDTQYF. Here the CDR3 DNA reads TGTGCCAGCAGCTTTGGCTTAGCGGGAGGGCCGGGAGATACGCAGTATTTT.

In this sample, this clonotype turned up many times. The gene calls are TRBV7-2 and TRBJ2-1; tentatively, D is TRBD2 (6 bases). Per the germline V gene, CDR1 is SGHTA and CDR2 is FQGNSA. The CDR3 is 14 amino acids. V was cut by 5 bases and J by 0 bases, with 8 bases left in between. The CDR3 coding sequence is TGTGCCAGCAGCCCGCGGGGCTCCTACAATGAGCAGTTCTTC. Its protein product is CASSPRGSYNEQFF.

This clonotype has ten or more counts. The chain joins TRBV29-1 to TRBJ2-7; possibly TRBD2 for D (5 bases). Trimming left V 6 bases short and J 7 bases short, with 22 bases between. The germline V gene encodes CDR1 SQVTM and CDR2 ANQGSEA. This CDR3 spans 14 amino acids. Here the CDR3 reads CSVVPEGYVSEQYF. In DNA, the CDR3 is TGCAGCGTAGTTCCTGAGGGCTACGTTAGTGAGCAGTACTTC.

The J gene is TRBJ1-4, the V gene TRBV30; D perhaps matches TRBD1 (5 bases). V was pared by 2 bases and J by 7 bases, with 20 bases between. Germline CDR1 and CDR2: GTSNPN and SVGIG (reference sequence). This CDR3 has 16 residues. This chain's CDR3 is CAWSPDTAVIVEKLFF. CDR3 bases: TGTGCCTGGAGTCCGGACACGGCCGTAATTGTTGAAAAACTGTTTTTT.

This clonotype was seen many times. This rearrangement joins TRBV2 to TRBJ1-4; no clear D gene. The CDR3 spans 14 residues. In germline, CDR1 is SNHLY, CDR2 FYNNEI. The V and J ends lost 7 bases and 7 bases respectively, with 16 bases between them. CDR3 residues: CASTEGQSREKLFF. CDR3 nucleotide sequence: TGTGCCAGCACCGAGGGCCAATCGCGTGAAAAACTGTTTTTT.